The source of this T cell receptor (beta chain) is a study of blood T cells in healthy people across ages. The germline gives CDR1 LNHNV, CDR2 YYDKDF (reference sequence). J lost 1 base, V lost 8 bases, and 1 base had no gene match. The CDR3 is 14 amino acids. A second PCR of about 7 to 12 cycles used a sample-barcoded 5' primer and a J-beta primer mix. One entry per CDR3 protein, called by TCRdb with MiXCR from the 5' RACE reads. Found here are hundreds of thousands of distinct CDR3 sequences, more than 20% of them singletons; the top ten hold 3% to 4.5%. A minimum of 7 million PBMCs was isolated per sample.

Material for sequencing was blood. This clonotype was obtained from a man in his 70s in good health. This rearrangement joins TRBV15 to TRBJ2-1; 11 nucleotides match TRBD2. CDR3 region: CATASGRSYNEQFF. The CDR3 DNA follows: TGTGCCACCGCTAGCGGGAGGTCCTACAATGAGCAGTTCTTC.